This T cell receptor (beta chain) was obtained from a study of tumor-infiltrating lymphocytes in primary liver carcinoma. As regards this clonotype: The germline gene is not matched at one end of the junction; a read error may be the cause.

Out of unsorted whole blood came the blood RNA, and germline DNA was extracted as well. The input was 500 ng total RNA; TCR beta cDNA was made from it with a constant-region primer. Investigators got TCR beta libraries out of three nested multiplex PCR rounds, done with slightly modified ARM-PCR. Forward primers for TRBV1-TRBV30 and a C-beta reverse primer served the first two PCR rounds, at roughly 10 cycles each. Each CDR3 protein is one row after TCRdb ran MiXCR on the multiplex PCR reads. Among about 200,000 distinct CDR3 sequences, roughly two thirds were seen once, and the ten largest hold 6% to 8.5%. The CDR3 is 17 amino acids. Germline values: CDR1 SGHRS, CDR2 YFSETQ.

The TCR sequence derives from a woman aged 60-75 years with primary liver carcinoma and hepatitis B virus infection. V usage is TRBV5-1 and J usage is TRBJ2-5; 7 bases are a match to TRBD2. The material sequenced was peripheral blood. CDR3 loop: CASTPPLVGGPGETQYF. As DNA, the CDR3 is TGCGCCAGCACCCCTCCTCTAGTGGGAGGGCCGGGAGAGACGCAGTACTTC.